Presented here are 25 T cell receptor beta chains from one specimen sequenced in a study of CD8 T cells in Susac syndrome. RNA in amounts of roughly 0.5 to 1 ug was reverse transcribed with random hexamers. A single record per CDR3 protein comes from TCRdb applying MiXCR to the immunoSEQ multiplex PCR reads. This sample has fewer than 350,000 distinct CDR3 sequences, with approximately 89% found just once. The source material was CD8+ T cells from PBMCs. The receptors were gathered from a human donor with multiple sclerosis.

The gene calls are TRBV24-1 and TRBJ1-5, with 9 bases identical to TRBD1. Trimming took 4 bases from V and 3 from J; bases not matched to a gene: 9. CDR1 is KGHDR and CDR2 is SFDVKD in the germline V gene. The CDR3 totals 17 residues. The CDR3 DNA sequence: TGTGCCACCAGTGAGAGTAGAGGACAGGGGCACAATCAGCCCCAGCATTTT. Translating gives CATSESRGQGHNQPQHF.

Turning to this clonotype: The CDR3 does not close with the conserved phenylalanine or tryptophan, likely indicating a read error. The genes are TRBV7-6 and TRBJ1-1, with TRBD1 identical over 8 bases. There are 13 residues in the CDR3. With V trimmed by 1 base and J by 10 bases, 5 bases remained unmatched. Germline V gene sequence: CDR1 SGHVS, CDR2 FNYEAQ. Here the CDR3 reads CASSLDDDRGAFL. In nucleotides, the CDR3 is TGTGCCAGCAGCTTAGACGATGACAGGGGAGCTTTCCTT.

In the case of this clonotype: A much bigger clone sits one base away, suggesting this may be a read error. This chain uses TRBV14 with TRBJ2-2; D is unresolved. In germline, CDR1 is SGHDN, CDR2 FVKESK. The CDR3 is made up of 12 amino acids. V lost 6 bases and J lost 2, with 4 bases in between. The CDR3 spells CASRLNTGELFF. CDR3 DNA sequence: TGTGCCAGCAGACTTAACACCGGGGAGCTGTTTTTT.

The chain employs TRBV27 and TRBJ2-2, with D possibly called TRBD1 or TRBD2 (5 bases each). The CDR3 contains 13 residues. Trimming pared 4 bases from V and 4 bases from J, leaving 7 bases between. CDR1 is MNHEY and CDR2 is SMNVEV in the germline V gene (reference sequence). The CDR3 here is CASSWGSTGELFF. Written as DNA, the CDR3 is TGTGCCAGCAGTTGGGGGAGCACCGGGGAGCTGTTTTTT.

The count of this clonotype is one. The rearrangement links TRBV15 to TRBJ1-2; D might be TRBD1 (6 bases). Germline values: CDR1 LNHNV, CDR2 YYDKDF (reference sequence). The CDR3 is 15 residues long. Trimming took off 1 base at V and 3 bases at J, with 12 bases between the two ends. The CDR3 is CATSRVAGVDYGYTF. As DNA, the CDR3 is TGTGCCACCAGCAGAGTGGCAGGGGTGGACTATGGCTACACCTTC.

This rearrangement joins TRBV5-6 to TRBJ2-5, with D maybe TRBD2 (5 bases). The V end was cut by 4 bases, the J end by 2 bases, with 6 bases between. Germline CDR1 is SGHDT and CDR2 is YYEEEE. This CDR3 region has 12 residues. The chain's CDR3 is CASSRGQETQYF. The CDR3 DNA follows: TGTGCCAGCAGCCGGGGACAAGAGACCCAGTACTTC.

This clonotype has a handful of counts. The chain uses TRBV9 and TRBJ2-3, with TRBD2 matching 10 bases. The CDR3 runs to 15 residues. The germline CDR1 and CDR2 sequences are SGDLS and YYNGEE. V lost 3 bases to trimming and J lost 1 base; unmatched junction nucleotides: 2. CDR3 protein: CASSGTSGGTDTQYF. Written as DNA, the CDR3 is TGTGCCAGCAGCGGTACTAGCGGGGGCACAGATACGCAGTATTTT.

This clonotype has just a few counts. The chain uses TRBV7-9 and TRBJ2-3, with 8 bases fitting TRBD2. The length of the CDR3 is 14 residues. Germline trimming cut 8 bases from V and 4 bases from J; bases unmatched to any gene: 8. Looked up from germline, CDR1 is SEHNR and CDR2 is FQNEAQ (reference sequence). The CDR3 protein is CASPPASGSDTQYF. The CDR3 region has the DNA TGTGCCAGCCCCCCCGCTAGCGGGTCAGATACGCAGTATTTT.

The chain combines TRBV4-1 with TRBJ2-3, with 8 bases matching TRBD1. CDR3 length: 18 residues. The germline gives CDR1 MGHRA, CDR2 YSYEKL. The V and J ends lost 2 bases and 3 bases, in that order; junction bases with no gene match: 13. The CDR3 DNA sequence: TGCGCCAGCAGCCAATCCTCTGGGAGACAGGGGAGGACAGATACGCAGTATTTT. Protein: CASSQSSGRQGRTDTQYF.

The chain uses TRBV15 and TRBJ2-7; no reliable D call. This CDR3 has 13 amino acids. Germline V gene sequence: CDR1 LNHNV, CDR2 YYDKDF (reference sequence). V was shortened by 1 base and J by 5 bases, with 9 bases between the two germline ends. CDR3 protein: CATSRAPRDEQYF. The CDR3 coding sequence is TGTGCCACCAGCAGAGCCCCCCGGGACGAGCAGTACTTC.

V gene TRBV28 combines with J gene TRBJ1-2, with D possibly being TRBD1 (6 bases). V dropped 6 bases and J dropped 9 bases, with 11 bases sitting between them. Germline CDR1 and CDR2: MDHEN and SYDVKM. The CDR3 extends over 11 amino acids. In DNA form, the CDR3 reads TGTGCCAGCAGCCCCAGGGGCAGCTACACCTTC. Its translation: CASSPRGSYTF.

J is TRBJ1-5 and V is TRBV4-3, with 9 bases identical to TRBD1. The CDR3 spans 17 residues. The V gene's germline CDR1 is LGHNA and CDR2 YSLEER. With 0 bases clipped from V and 4 bases from J, the junction kept 7 bases outside the gene matches. CDR3 region: CASSQDRDRVRNQPQHF. The CDR3 DNA reads TGCGCCAGCAGCCAAGACCGGGACAGGGTCCGTAATCAGCCCCAGCATTTT.

The gene calls are TRBV4-1 and TRBJ1-5; TRBD1 is a possible D gene (5 bases). This CDR3 is 17 amino acids long. Germline V gives CDR1 MGHRA, CDR2 YSYEKL. With 1 base removed from V and 2 bases from J, the gap between germline ends came to 15 bases. The CDR3 loop is CASSQVSGPGGNQPQHF. The CDR3, as DNA: TGCGCCAGCAGCCAAGTATCGGGGCCCGGGGGCAATCAGCCCCAGCATTTT.

The J gene is TRBJ2-7, the V gene TRBV20-1, with 10 nucleotides matching TRBD2. Germline CDR1 is DFQATT and CDR2 is SNEGSKA (reference sequence). The CDR3 runs 15 residues. Unmatched junction bases numbered 10, after V lost 3 bases and J lost 5 bases. For the CDR3, the DNA is TGCAGTGCTAGTTCTAGCGGGAGCGTTGAGGACGAGCAGTACTTC. Translation gives CSASSSGSVEDEQYF.

The V and J genes are TRBV6-5 and TRBJ1-1; D may be TRBD1 (5 bases). The V end lost 2 bases, the J end lost 4 bases, and 11 bases lay between the germline ends. There are 14 residues in the CDR3. Germline CDR1 MNHEY, CDR2 SVGAGI. CDR3 region: CASSYASGSTEAFF. CDR3 DNA: TGTGCCAGCAGTTACGCTTCAGGGAGCACTGAAGCTTTCTTT.

The rearrangement joins TRBV20-1 to TRBJ2-7; tentative D call: TRBD1 (6 bases). Trimming removed 0 bases from V and 1 base from J, with 10 bases in between. Germline assignment: CDR1 DFQATT and CDR2 SNEGSKA (reference sequence). The CDR3 consists of 14 residues. Written as DNA, the CDR3 is TGCAGTGCTAGAGATGTCGGGACATCCTACGAGCAGTACTTC. It yields the protein CSARDVGTSYEQYF.

This chain links TRBV7-2 with TRBJ2-1; 10 bases match TRBD2. V trimming: 5 bases; J trimming: 6 bases; junction bases outside the gene matches: 7. The CDR3 spans 15 residues. CDR1 is SGHTA and CDR2 is FQGNSA in the germline V gene. CDR3 residues: CASSTIAGGGNEQFF. CDR3 coding DNA: TGTGCCAGCAGCACTATAGCGGGAGGTGGCAATGAGCAGTTCTTC.

The chain uses TRBV27 and TRBJ2-1; D is perhaps TRBD2 (6 bases). Germline lookup yields CDR1 MNHEY and CDR2 SMNVEV (reference sequence). Trimming pared 1 base from V and 4 bases from J, leaving 8 bases between. The CDR3 spans 14 residues. As DNA, the CDR3 is TGTGCCAGCAGTTTATATGGAGGGTACAATGAGCAGTTCTTC. This gives the protein CASSLYGGYNEQFF.

The chain combines TRBV14 with TRBJ2-7; D remains unclear. Germline V gene lookup returns CDR1 SGHDN and CDR2 FVKESK. Between the trimmed V and J ends, which lost 0 bases and 3 bases, there was a span of 15 bases. The CDR3 has 16 residues. CDR3 DNA sequence: TGTGCCAGCAGCCAAGAATCAGCATCAATGATCTACGAGCAGTACTTC. This translates into CASSQESASMIYEQYF. Together with reference TRBV14 and TRBJ2-7, the CDR3 gives the full variable domain: EAGVTQFPSHSVIEKGQTVTLRCDPISGHDNLYWYRRVMGKEIKFLLHFVKESKQDESGMPNNRFLAERTGGTYSTLKVQPAELEDSGVYFCASSQESASMIYEQYFGPGTRLTVT.

The rearrangement links TRBV20-1 to TRBJ2-7; 7 nucleotides agree with TRBD2. Germline CDR1 is DFQATT and CDR2 is SNEGSKA (reference sequence). Trimming removed 2 bases from V and 4 bases from J; junction bases left unmatched: 5. The CDR3 has 13 residues. The CDR3 spells CSARIGTIYEQYF. CDR3 bases: TGCAGTGCTAGAATCGGGACTATATACGAGCAGTACTTC.

The chain carries TRBV27 and TRBJ1-2; a weak D match, TRBD1 (5 bases). V was clipped by 8 bases and J by 7 bases, with 17 bases between them. Germline values: CDR1 MNHEY, CDR2 SMNVEV (reference sequence). The CDR3 is 13 amino acids. CDR3 sequence: CASAMGQGLGYTF. The CDR3 DNA sequence: TGTGCCAGCGCCATGGGTCAGGGCCTTGGCTACACCTTC.

This chain uses TRBV13 with TRBJ2-7; 8 nucleotides agree with TRBD1. Germline values: CDR1 PRHDT, CDR2 FYEKMQ (reference sequence). The CDR3 spans 14 residues. The V and J ends lost 7 bases and 2 bases, in that order; junction bases with no gene match: 7. CDR3 protein: CASTSGQATYEQYF. The CDR3 DNA is TGTGCCAGCACCTCGGGACAGGCGACCTACGAGCAGTACTTC.

V usage is TRBV4-3 and J usage is TRBJ2-6, with 7 bases aligning to TRBD1. Germline V gene sequence: CDR1 LGHNA, CDR2 YSLEER. J gave up 4 bases and V 4 bases, and 7 bases lay outside the gene matches. The CDR3 contains 16 residues. DNA for the CDR3: TGCGCCAGCAGCCCGAGGACAGGCCAAGGGGCCAACGTCCTGACTTTC. Protein sequence: CASSPRTGQGANVLTF.

The chain carries TRBV28 and TRBJ2-5, with 12 positions matching TRBD2. With 2 bases clipped from V and 2 bases from J, the junction kept 6 bases outside the gene matches. Germline CDR1 reads MDHEN; CDR2 reads SYDVKM. The CDR3 has 17 residues. CDR3 protein: CASSLGLAGIHQETQYF. The CDR3 region has the DNA TGTGCCAGCAGTTTAGGACTAGCGGGGATACATCAAGAGACCCAGTACTTC.

The chain joins TRBV14 to TRBJ2-1; no clear D. The length of the CDR3 is 15 residues. The germline V gene has CDR1 SGHDN and CDR2 FVKESK. Trimming stripped 0 bases from V and 3 bases from J, with 9 bases between. CDR3 sequence: CASSQDVSSYNEQFF. The CDR3 DNA reads TGTGCCAGCAGCCAAGATGTTTCCAGCTACAATGAGCAGTTCTTC.